The clone carrying this T cell receptor beta chain was observed a few times. Its antigen is not identified. The ends lost 3 bases at V and 5 bases at J; junction bases unmatched: 13. Germline V gene data show CDR1 as MDHEN and CDR2 as SYDVKM. This CDR3 spans 17 amino acids. The sample comes from a study of beta chain features in type 1 diabetes. Study results and caveats: Whether TCRB rearrangement is influenced by HLA type was left unresolved in this analysis.

Sequenced material consisted of expressed TCRB transcripts (all of the isolated RNA was reverse transcribed). Profiling relied on immunoSEQ multiplex PCR, and the TCRdb table lists in-frame clones only, not all of them. Here the sample spans about half a million clones, 30% being singletons. The sequencing sample was made of naive CD4+ T cells from blood. The V call is TRBV28, the J call TRBJ2-5, with TRBD1 identical over 9 bases. The source is a man in his late teens or twenties in good health. DNA of the CDR3: TGTGCCAGCAGTTTGCTGAAACAGGGGGCAATCGGGGAGACCCAGTACTTC. This translates into CASSLLKQGAIGETQYF.